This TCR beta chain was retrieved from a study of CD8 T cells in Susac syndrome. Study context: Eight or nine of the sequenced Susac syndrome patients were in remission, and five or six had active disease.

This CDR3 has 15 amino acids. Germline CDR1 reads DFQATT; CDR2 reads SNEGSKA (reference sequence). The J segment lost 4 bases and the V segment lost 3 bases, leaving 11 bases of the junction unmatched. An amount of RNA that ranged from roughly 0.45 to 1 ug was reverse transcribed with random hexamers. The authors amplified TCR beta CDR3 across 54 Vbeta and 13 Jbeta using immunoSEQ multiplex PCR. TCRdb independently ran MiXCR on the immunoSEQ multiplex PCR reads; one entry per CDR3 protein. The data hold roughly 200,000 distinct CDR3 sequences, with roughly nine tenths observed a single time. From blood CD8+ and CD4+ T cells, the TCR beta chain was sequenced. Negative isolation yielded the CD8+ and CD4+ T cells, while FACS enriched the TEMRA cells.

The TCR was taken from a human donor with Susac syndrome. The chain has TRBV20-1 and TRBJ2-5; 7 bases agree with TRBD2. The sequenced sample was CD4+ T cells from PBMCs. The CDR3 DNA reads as TGCAGTGCTAGGCCCGCCCCGGGGGAGGGAGAGACCCAGTACTTC. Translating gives CSARPAPGEGETQYF.